The 10 T cell receptor beta chains below were found in one sample sequenced in a study of CD8 T cells in Susac syndrome. Random hexamers were used to reverse transcribe the RNA input (roughly 0.5 to 1 ug). One entry per CDR3 protein, called by TCRdb with MiXCR from the immunoSEQ multiplex PCR reads. Seen here are over 95,000 distinct CDR3 sequences, approximately 91% observed once, and the top ten hold approximately 0.13%. Sequencing was done on a sample of CD4+ T cells from PBMCs. These receptors were collected from a human donor in good health.

The chain links TRBV6-2 or TRBV6-3 to TRBJ2-2; 7 bases align to TRBD1. Germline V gives CDR1 MNHEY, CDR2 SVGEGT. The CDR3 has 17 residues. The J segment lost 0 bases and the V segment lost 7 bases, leaving 11 bases of the junction unmatched. CDR3 coding DNA: TGTGCCAGCACCAAAAGATTCGACAGGGCGAACACCGGGGAGCTGTTTTTT. Encoded protein: CASTKRFDRANTGELFF.

This rearrangement joins TRBV7-2 to TRBJ2-5; TRBD2 matches at 9 bases. CDR1 is SGHTA, CDR2 FQGNSA, per germline. V lost 2 bases and J lost 7; bases outside the gene matches: 14. The CDR3 is 17 amino acids. This CDR3 is CASSLSATTSGLGTQYF. Written as DNA, the CDR3 is TGTGCCAGCAGCTTAAGTGCTACGACTAGCGGATTGGGGACCCAGTACTTC. Full variable domain (remainder filled in from reference TRBV7-2 and TRBJ2-5): GAGVSQSPSNKVTEKGKDVELRCDPISGHTALYWYRQSLGQGLEFLIYFQGNSAPDKSGLPSDRFSAERTGGSVSTLTIQRTQQEDSAVYLCASSLSATTSGLGTQYFGPGTRLLVL.

The chain has TRBV7-3 and TRBJ1-6; no clear D. The CDR3 loop spans 14 amino acids. CDR1 and CDR2 (germline): SGHTA, FQGTGA. The V end was cut by 2 bases, the J end by 3 bases, with 5 bases between. The CDR3 region is CASSLAVYNSPLHF. The CDR3 DNA sequence: TGTGCCAGCAGCTTAGCCGTCTATAATTCACCCCTCCACTTT.

This clonotype occurred once. The chain joins TRBV24-1 to TRBJ2-1; 7 bases are shared with TRBD2. The V gene end was trimmed by 3 bases and the J gene end by 0 bases; junction bases not matched to a gene: 10. Germline V gives CDR1 KGHDR, CDR2 SFDVKD. This CDR3 contains 18 residues. This chain's CDR3 is CATSDGGGSGSSYNEQFF. The DNA of the CDR3 is TGTGCCACCAGTGATGGGGGGGGTAGCGGCAGCTCCTACAATGAGCAGTTCTTC.

This clonotype occurred once. V is TRBV20-1 and J is TRBJ2-7; 7 bases are shared with TRBD1. After removal of 1 base from V and 5 bases from J, the junction contained 8 bases not matched to a gene. The CDR3 length is 14 residues. Germline loops: CDR1 DFQATT, CDR2 SNEGSKA (reference sequence). The CDR3 spells CSARGVGQTHEQYF. In nucleotides, the CDR3 is TGCAGTGCTAGAGGGGTGGGACAGACACACGAGCAGTACTTC.

The chain joins TRBV9 to TRBJ2-2; D ambiguous. With 0 bases removed from V and 8 bases from J, the gap between germline ends came to 14 bases. The V gene's germline CDR1 is SGDLS and CDR2 YYNGEE. CDR3 size: 15 residues. The CDR3 region is CASSVVLDLGGELFF. The CDR3 region has the DNA TGTGCCAGCAGCGTAGTTTTGGACCTCGGGGGGGAGCTGTTTTTT.

The chain carries TRBV20-1 and TRBJ1-2; 9 nucleotides line up with TRBD1. This CDR3 region has 15 residues. From germline, CDR1 is DFQATT and CDR2 SNEGSKA (reference sequence). V dropped 8 bases and J dropped 4; count of bases not matched to a gene: 14. This CDR3 reads CSPMGQGQGGYGYTF. CDR3 sequence (DNA): TGCAGTCCTATGGGACAGGGCCAAGGAGGCTATGGCTACACCTTC.

This chain joins TRBV19 and TRBJ2-2, with 9 bases matching TRBD2. The CDR3 runs to 17 residues. V gave up 4 bases and J gave up 0 bases; unmatched junction bases: 6. Germline CDR1 and CDR2: LNHDA and SQIVND (reference sequence). Here the CDR3 reads CASSSKASGANTGELFF. In nucleotides, the CDR3 is TGTGCCAGTAGTAGCAAGGCTAGCGGGGCGAACACCGGGGAGCTGTTTTTT. The full variable domain, completed using reference TRBV19 and TRBJ2-2, is DGGITQSPKYLFRKEGQNVTLSCEQNLNHDAMYWYRQDPGQGLRLIYYSQIVNDFQKGDIAEGYSVSREKKESFPLTVTSAQKNPTAFYLCASSSKASGANTGELFFGEGSRLTVL.

The rearrangement joins TRBV11-1 to TRBJ2-3, with 9 bases fitting TRBD2. The CDR3 is made up of 15 amino acids. Germline CDR1 SGHAT, CDR2 FQDESV (reference sequence). The V and J ends lost 3 bases and 5 bases, in that order; junction bases with no gene match: 6. The CDR3 DNA follows: TGTGCCAGCAGCTTTATGGCTAGCGGGAAAGATACGCAGTATTTT. Protein: CASSFMASGKDTQYF.

This clonotype appeared a single time. The chain joins TRBV7-2 to TRBJ1-1; D is possibly TRBD1 (5 bases). The V end was cut by 5 bases, the J end by 7 bases, with 11 bases between. This CDR3 is built from 12 residues. Germline V gene data show CDR1 as SGHTA and CDR2 as FQGNSA. The CDR3: CASSPGLGEAFF. CDR3 in DNA: TGTGCCAGCAGCCCGGGGCTTGGTGAAGCTTTCTTT. The full variable domain, completed using reference TRBV7-2 and TRBJ1-1, is GAGVSQSPSNKVTEKGKDVELRCDPISGHTALYWYRQSLGQGLEFLIYFQGNSAPDKSGLPSDRFSAERTGGSVSTLTIQRTQQEDSAVYLCASSPGLGEAFFGQGTRLTVV.